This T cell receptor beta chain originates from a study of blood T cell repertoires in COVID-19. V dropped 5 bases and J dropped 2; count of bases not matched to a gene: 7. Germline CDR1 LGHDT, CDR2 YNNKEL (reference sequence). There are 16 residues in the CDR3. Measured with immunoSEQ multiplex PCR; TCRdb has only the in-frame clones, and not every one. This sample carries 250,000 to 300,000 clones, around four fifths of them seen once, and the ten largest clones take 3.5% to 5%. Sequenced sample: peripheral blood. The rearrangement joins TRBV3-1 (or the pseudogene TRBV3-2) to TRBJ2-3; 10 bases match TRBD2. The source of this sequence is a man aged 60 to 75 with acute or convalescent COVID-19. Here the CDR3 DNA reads TGTGCCAGCAGCTCCCCCAGCGGGAGGGCCACAGATACGCAGTATTTT. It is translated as CASSSPSGRATDTQYF.